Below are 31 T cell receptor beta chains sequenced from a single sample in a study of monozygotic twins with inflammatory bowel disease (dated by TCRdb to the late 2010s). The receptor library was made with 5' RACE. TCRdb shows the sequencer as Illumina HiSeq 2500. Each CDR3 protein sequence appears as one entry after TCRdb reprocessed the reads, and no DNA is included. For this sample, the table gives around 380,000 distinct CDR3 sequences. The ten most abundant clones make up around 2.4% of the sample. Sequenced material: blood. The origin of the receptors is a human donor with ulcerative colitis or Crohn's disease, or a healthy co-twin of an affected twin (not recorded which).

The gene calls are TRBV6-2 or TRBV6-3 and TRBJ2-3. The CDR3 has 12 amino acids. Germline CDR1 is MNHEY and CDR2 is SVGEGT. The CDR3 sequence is CASSLHLDTQYF.

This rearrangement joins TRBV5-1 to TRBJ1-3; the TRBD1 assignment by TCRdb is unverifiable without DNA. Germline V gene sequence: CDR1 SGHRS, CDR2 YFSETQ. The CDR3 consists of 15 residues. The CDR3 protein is CASRPGHTSGNTIYF.

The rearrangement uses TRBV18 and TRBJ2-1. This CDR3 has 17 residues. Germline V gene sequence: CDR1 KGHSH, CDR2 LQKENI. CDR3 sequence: CASSPGSLGRPYNEQFF. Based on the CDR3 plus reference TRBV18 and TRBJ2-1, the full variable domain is NAGVMQNPRHLVRRRGQEARLRCSPMKGHSHVYWYRQLPEEGLKFMVYLQKENIIDESGMPKERFSAEFPKEGPSILRIQQVVRGDSAAYFCASSPGSLGRPYNEQFFGPGTRLTVL.

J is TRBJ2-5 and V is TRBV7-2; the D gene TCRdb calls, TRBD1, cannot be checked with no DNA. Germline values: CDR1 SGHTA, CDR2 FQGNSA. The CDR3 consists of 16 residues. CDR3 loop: CASSPRGKRGQETQYF. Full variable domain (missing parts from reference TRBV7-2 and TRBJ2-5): GAGVSQSPSNKVTEKGKDVELRCDPISGHTALYWYRQSLGQGLEFLIYFQGNSAPDKSGLPSDRFSAERTGGSVSTLTIQRTQQEDSAVYLCASSPRGKRGQETQYFGPGTRLLVL.

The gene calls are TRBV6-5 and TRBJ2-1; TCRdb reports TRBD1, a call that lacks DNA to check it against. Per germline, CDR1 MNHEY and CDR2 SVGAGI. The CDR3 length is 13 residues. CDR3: CASSHHQGNEQFF.

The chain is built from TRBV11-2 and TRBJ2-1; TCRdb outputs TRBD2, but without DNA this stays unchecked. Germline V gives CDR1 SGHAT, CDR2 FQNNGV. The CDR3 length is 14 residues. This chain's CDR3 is CASSLERIYNEQFF.

The CDR3 protein is CASSPGDRKTQYF. This chain links TRBV18 with TRBJ2-5; TCRdb proposes TRBD1, but this gene call is untestable without DNA. The germline V gene has CDR1 KGHSH and CDR2 LQKENI. The CDR3 spans 13 residues.

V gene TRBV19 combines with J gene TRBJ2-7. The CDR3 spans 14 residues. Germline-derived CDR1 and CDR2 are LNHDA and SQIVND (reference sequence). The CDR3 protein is CASRPGGSFYEQYF.

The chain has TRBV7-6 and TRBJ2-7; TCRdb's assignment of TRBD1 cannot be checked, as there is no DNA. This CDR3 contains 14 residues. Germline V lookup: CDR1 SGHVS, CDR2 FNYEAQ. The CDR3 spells CASSSGTGAFEQYF. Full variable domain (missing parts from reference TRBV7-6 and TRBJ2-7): GAGVSQSPRYKVTKRGQDVALRCDPISGHVSLYWYRQALGQGPEFLTYFNYEAQQDKSGLPNDRFSAERPEGSISTLTIQRTEQRDSAMYRCASSSGTGAFEQYFGPGTRLTVT.

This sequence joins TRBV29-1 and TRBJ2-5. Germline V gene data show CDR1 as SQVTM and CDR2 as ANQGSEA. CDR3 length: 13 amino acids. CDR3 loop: CSVEGRVQEIQYF.

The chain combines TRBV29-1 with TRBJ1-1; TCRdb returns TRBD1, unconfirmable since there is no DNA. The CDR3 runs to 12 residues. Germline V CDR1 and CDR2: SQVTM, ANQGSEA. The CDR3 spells CSVEPGAIEAFF.

This CDR3 is CASSLDRGGRTQYF. J is TRBJ2-5 and V is TRBV27; TCRdb calls TRBD1, which cannot be checked without DNA. CDR3 size: 14 residues. Germline CDR1 MNHEY, CDR2 SMNVEV (reference sequence).

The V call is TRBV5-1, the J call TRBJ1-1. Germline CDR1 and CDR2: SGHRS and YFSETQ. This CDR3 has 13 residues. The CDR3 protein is CASRIDLNTEAFF. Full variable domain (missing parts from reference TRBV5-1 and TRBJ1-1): KAGVTQTPRYLIKTRGQQVTLSCSPISGHRSVSWYQQTPGQGLQFLFEYFSETQRNKGNFPGRFSGRQFSNSRSEMNVSTLELGDSALYLCASRIDLNTEAFFGQGTRLTVV.

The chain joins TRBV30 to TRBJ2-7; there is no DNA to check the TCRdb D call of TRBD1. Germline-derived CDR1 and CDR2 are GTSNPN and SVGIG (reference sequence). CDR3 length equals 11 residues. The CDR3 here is CAWGPVDEQYF.

The CDR3 region is CATSRDPTRIPTRQGVNTIYF. V is TRBV15 and J is TRBJ1-3; TCRdb selects TRBD1, and the lack of DNA leaves this call unchecked. Germline-derived CDR1 and CDR2 are LNHNV and YYDKDF (reference sequence). This CDR3 has 21 amino acids.

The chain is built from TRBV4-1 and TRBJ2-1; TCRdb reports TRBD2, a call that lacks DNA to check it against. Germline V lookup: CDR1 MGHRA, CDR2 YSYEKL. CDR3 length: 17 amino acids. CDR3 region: CASSQAGLATSGNEQFF.

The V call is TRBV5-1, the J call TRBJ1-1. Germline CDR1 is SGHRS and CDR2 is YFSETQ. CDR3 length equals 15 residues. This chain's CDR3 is CASSLGWRIGTEAFF.

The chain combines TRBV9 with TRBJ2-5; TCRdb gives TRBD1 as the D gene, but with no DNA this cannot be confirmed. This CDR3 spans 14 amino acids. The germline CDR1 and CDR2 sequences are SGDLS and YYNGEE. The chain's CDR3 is CASSVDRTEETQYF.

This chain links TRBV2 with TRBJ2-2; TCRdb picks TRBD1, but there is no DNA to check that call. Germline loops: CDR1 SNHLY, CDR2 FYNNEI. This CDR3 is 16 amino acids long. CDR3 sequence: CASSERPGANAGELFF.

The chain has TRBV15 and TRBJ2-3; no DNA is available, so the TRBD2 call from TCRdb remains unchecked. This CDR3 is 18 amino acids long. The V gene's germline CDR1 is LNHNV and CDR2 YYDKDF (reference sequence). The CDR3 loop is CATSKDPMTSGDTDTQYF.

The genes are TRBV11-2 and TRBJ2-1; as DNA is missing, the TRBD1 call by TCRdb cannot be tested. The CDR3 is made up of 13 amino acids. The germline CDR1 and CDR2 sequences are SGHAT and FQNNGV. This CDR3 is CASSLVEGGGQFF.

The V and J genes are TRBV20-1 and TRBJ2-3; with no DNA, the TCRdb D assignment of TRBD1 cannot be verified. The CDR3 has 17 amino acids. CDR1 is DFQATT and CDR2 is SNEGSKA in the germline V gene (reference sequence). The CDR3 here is CSARDLLAGGVTDTQYF.

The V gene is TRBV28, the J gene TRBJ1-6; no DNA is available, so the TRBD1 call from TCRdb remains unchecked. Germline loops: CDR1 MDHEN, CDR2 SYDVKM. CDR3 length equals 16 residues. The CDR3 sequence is CASTPWGGGRNSPLHF.

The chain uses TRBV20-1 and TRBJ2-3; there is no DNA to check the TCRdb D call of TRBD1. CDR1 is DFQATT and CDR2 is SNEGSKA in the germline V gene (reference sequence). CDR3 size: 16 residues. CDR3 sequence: CSARDRVTGSTDTQYF.

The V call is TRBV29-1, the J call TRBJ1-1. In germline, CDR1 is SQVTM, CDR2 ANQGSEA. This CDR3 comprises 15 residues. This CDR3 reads CSVGGYRLMNTEAFF.

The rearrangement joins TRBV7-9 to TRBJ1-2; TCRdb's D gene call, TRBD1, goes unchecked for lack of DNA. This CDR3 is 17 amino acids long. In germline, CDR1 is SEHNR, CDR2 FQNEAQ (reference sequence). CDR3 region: CASSSPLRRGKIYGYTF.

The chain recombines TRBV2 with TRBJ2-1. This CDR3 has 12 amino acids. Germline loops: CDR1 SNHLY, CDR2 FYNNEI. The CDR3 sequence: CASRGAGSEQFF. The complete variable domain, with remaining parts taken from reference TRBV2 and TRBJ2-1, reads EPEVTQTPSHQVTQMGQEVILRCVPISNHLYFYWYRQILGQKVEFLVSFYNNEISEKSEIFDDQFSVERPDGSNFTLKIRSTKLEDSAMYFCASRGAGSEQFFGPGTRLTVL.

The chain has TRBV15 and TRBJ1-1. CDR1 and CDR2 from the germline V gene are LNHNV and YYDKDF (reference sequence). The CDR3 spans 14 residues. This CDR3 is CATSSRREVTEAFF.

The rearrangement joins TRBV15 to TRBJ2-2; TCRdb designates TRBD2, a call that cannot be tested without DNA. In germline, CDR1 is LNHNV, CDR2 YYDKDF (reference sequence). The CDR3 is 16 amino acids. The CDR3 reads CATSRASGKNTGELFF.

Here the CDR3 reads CASNEREAFNEQFF. The chain employs TRBV5-1 and TRBJ2-1; lacking DNA, the TRBD2 call made by TCRdb goes unchecked. Germline V CDR1 and CDR2: SGHRS, YFSETQ. This CDR3 has 14 residues.

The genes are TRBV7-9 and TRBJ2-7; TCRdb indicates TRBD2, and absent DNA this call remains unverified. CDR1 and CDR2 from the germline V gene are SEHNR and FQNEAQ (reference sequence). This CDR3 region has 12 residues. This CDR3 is CASSLDSVEQYF. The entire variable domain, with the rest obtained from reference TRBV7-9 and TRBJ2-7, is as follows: DTGVSQNPRHKITKRGQNVTFRCDPISEHNRLYWYRQTLGQGPEFLTYFQNEAQLEKSRLLSDRFSAERPKGSFSTLEIQRTEQGDSAMYLCASSLDSVEQYFGPGTRLTVT.